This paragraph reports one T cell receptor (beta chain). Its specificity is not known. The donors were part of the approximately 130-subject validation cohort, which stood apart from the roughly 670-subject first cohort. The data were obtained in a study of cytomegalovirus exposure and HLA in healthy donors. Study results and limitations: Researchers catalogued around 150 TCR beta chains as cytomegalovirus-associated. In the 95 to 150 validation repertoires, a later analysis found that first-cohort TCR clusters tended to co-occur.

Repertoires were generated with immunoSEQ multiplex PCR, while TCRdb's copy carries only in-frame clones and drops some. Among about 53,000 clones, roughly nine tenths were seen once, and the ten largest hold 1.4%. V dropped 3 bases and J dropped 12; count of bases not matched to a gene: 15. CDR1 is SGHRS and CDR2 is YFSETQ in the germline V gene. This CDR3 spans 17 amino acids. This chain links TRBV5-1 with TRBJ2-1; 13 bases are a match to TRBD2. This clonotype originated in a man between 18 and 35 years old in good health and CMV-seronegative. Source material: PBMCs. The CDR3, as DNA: TGCGCCAGCAGCTGGGGGACTAGCGGGACAACTTCGTTGGCGCAGTTCTTC. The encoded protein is CASSWGTSGTTSLAQFF.